The table lists the clone carrying this T cell receptor (beta chain) with a count of one. Its antigen is unidentified. This specimen comes from a study of shared clonotypes between healthy human individuals. Germline CDR1 SGHNT, CDR2 YYREEE (reference sequence). The ends were cut back, 4 bases at V and 1 base at J, with 12 bases in the middle. CDR3 length: 14 amino acids. Study-level results: Researchers found naive subsets generally carried larger estimated richness than memory subsets.

The protocol was immunoSEQ multiplex PCR, while the TCRdb copy is restricted to in-frame clones and leaves out a portion. The sample contains about 1.1 million clones, roughly 74% of which appear only once. J is TRBJ2-7 and V is TRBV5-4; possible D gene TRBD1, 5 bases. The TCR sequence derives from a man aged 18 to 30 in good health. Some clones in this sample may be carry-over from other donors' samples. Sample: memory CD4+ T cells from PBMCs. Regarding subset: CD45RA-negative fraction. The CDR3: CASSQMTVSYEQYF. The CDR3 nucleotides are TGTGCCAGCAGCCAAATGACAGTATCCTACGAGCAGTACTTC.